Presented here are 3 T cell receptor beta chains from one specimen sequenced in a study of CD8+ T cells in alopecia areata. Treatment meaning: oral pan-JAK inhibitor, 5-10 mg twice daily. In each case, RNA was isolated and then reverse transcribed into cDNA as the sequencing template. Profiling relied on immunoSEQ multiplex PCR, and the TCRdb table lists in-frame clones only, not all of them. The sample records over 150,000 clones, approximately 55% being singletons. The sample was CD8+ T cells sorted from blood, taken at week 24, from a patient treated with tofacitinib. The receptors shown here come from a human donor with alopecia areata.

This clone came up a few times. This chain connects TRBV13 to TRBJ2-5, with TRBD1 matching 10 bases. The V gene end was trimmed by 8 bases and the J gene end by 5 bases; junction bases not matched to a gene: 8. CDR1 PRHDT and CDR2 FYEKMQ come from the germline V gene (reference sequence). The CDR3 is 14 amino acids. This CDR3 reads CASRDRGGSETQYF. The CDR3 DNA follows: TGTGCCAGCCGGGACAGGGGAGGCTCGGAGACCCAGTACTTC. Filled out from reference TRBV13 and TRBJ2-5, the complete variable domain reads AAGVIQSPRHLIKEKRETATLKCYPIPRHDTVYWYQQGPGQDPQFLISFYEKMQSDKGSIPDRFSAQQFSDYHSELNMSSLELGDSALYFCASRDRGGSETQYFGPGTRLLVL.

CDR3: CAWKLSDSYGYTF. In nucleotides, the CDR3 is TGTGCCTGGAAACTCTCGGATTCCTATGGCTACACCTTC. The chain has TRBV30 and TRBJ1-2; D ambiguous. V lost 4 bases and J lost 4, with 13 bases in between. From germline, CDR1 is GTSNPN and CDR2 SVGIG (reference sequence). This CDR3 comprises 13 residues.

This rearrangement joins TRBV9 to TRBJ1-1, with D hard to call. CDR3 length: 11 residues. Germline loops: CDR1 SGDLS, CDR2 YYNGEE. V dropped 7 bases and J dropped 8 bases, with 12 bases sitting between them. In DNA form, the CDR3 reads TGTGCCAGCGGATCAGGACGAGAAGCTTTCTTT. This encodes CASGSGREAFF.